This T cell receptor beta chain is drawn from a study of Ad26.COV2.S vaccination and SARS-CoV-2 variants. The junction had 5 bases not matched to a gene; V was cut back by 2 bases and J by 5 bases. Germline V CDR1 and CDR2: KGHSH, LQKENI. The CDR3 has 14 amino acids. Described treatment: some 19 received Ad26.COV2.S at low or high dose, single or two shots; 5 received placebo; per-sample allocation not given. Following the first vaccine or placebo injection, samples were taken on day 63. Assay: immunoSEQ multiplex PCR; the TCRdb copy retains only in-frame clones and omits some. The table lists more than 300,000 clones, approximately 90% of them singletons, with about 4.6% in the top ten.

Sequences were derived from peripheral blood, sampled in a trial of Ad26.COV2.S vaccine versus placebo. This chain joins TRBV18 and TRBJ1-1; 7 bases align to TRBD1. This TCR came from a person aged 18 to 65 who received the Ad26.COV2.S COVID-19 vaccine or a placebo. The CDR3 coding sequence is TGTGCCAGCTCACCATTAAGGGGGCAGACTGAAGCTTTCTTT. It is translated as CASSPLRGQTEAFF.